The clone carrying this T cell receptor beta chain was recorded at least ten times. Germline assignment: CDR1 MNHEY and CDR2 SVGAGI. The CDR3 extends over 12 amino acids. This entry belongs to a study of human T cells and chemical hapten exposure. In the study overall: DPC at 0.01% went onto the upper back in patch tests, read at 6 days.

TCRdb re-derived calls from the RACE reads in MiXCR, one entry per CDR3 protein. The sample has 73,000 or so distinct CDR3 sequences; 8.5% to 9% are singletons. Stated time point: patch test 2, 6 weeks after DPC sensitization. Treatment meaning: therapeutic diphenylcyclopropenone sensitization with weekly scalp DPC. Blood sampling occurred before each patch-test application. Total RNA was isolated from whole blood that had not been fractionated. The input for sequencing was whole blood, taken in connection with sensitization to the hapten diphenylcyclopropenone (DPC). V usage is TRBV6-5 and J usage is TRBJ1-1; 7 bases match TRBD1. This TCR was sampled from a woman aged 45-65 years with alopecia areata. Some clones in this sample may be carry-over from other donors' samples. The CDR3: CASRQGNTEAFF. CDR3 in DNA: TGTGCTTCGAGACAGGGGAACACTGAAGCTTTCTTT.